This TCR beta chain was obtained from a study of blood T cell repertoires in COVID-19. Across the study: Sites in the United States, Italy and Spain provided acute and convalescent COVID-19 samples. Nucleic acid was either cDNA or gDNA, and it came from T cells, B-cell-depleted T cells, or PBMCs.

The CDR3 extends over 14 amino acids. Trimming removed 3 bases at V and 2 bases at J, with 8 bases between. The germline CDR1 and CDR2 sequences are MNHNS and SASEGT. The table came from immunoSEQ multiplex PCR; TCRdb's copy has only in-frame clones and leaves some out. In the table there are 150,000 to 200,000 clones, approximately 88% of which are singletons. V and J are TRBV6-1 and TRBJ1-3; no clear D. The receptor was isolated from an elderly woman with active or convalescent COVID-19. Material: peripheral blood. CDR3 region: CASSEIRAGNTIYF. As DNA, the CDR3 is TGTGCCAGCAGTGAGATCCGGGCTGGAAACACCATATATTTT.